A selection of T cell receptor beta chains follows, all from one sample in a study of T and B cells in COVID-19 patients. TCRdb independently ran MiXCR on the multiplex PCR reads; one entry per CDR3 protein. The sample has thousands of distinct CDR3 sequences, under 30% seen once; the top ten hold roughly 17%. The sequenced sample was blood. Receptors were obtained from a human donor with active COVID-19. Both conserved end residues are part of each CDR3. The D gene is left open where the match is weak. Rows may omit the clone size; those that give it use once, few, many or a size class.

j_call	d_call	v_call	clone_size	cdr3_nt	cdr3_aa
TRBJ1-1	.	TRBV19	.	TGTGCCAGTAGTATCGGGATCGGGAAGGCTGAAGCTTTCTTT	CASSIGIGKAEAFF
TRBJ1-2	TRBD1	TRBV27	medium-sized	TGTGCCAGCACCCCCGGGACAGGGGATCGGGGCTACACCTTC	CASTPGTGDRGYTF
TRBJ2-5	.	TRBV5-4	.	TGTGCCAGCAGCTTGTTGGGGGACCGGGGGAGGGAGACCCAGTACTTC	CASSLLGDRGRETQYF
TRBJ2-7	.	TRBV5-4	.	TGCGCCAGCAGCCCTAATACAGGGATCGAGCAGTACTTC	CASSPNTGIEQYF
TRBJ2-5	.	TRBV29-1	medium-sized	TGCAGCGTTGGTAGGGGCCCGGCTGAGGCCCAGTACTTC	CSVGRGPAEAQYF
TRBJ2-4	TRBD1	TRBV5-6	few	TGTGCCAGCAGCCTGGACAGGGGGGACATTCAGTACTTC	CASSLDRGDIQYF
TRBJ2-2	.	TRBV20-1	.	TGCAGTGCTCCGAACCCCCGGTTAGGGGAGCTGTTTTTT	CSAPNPRLGELFF
TRBJ2-1	.	TRBV5-6	.	TGTGCCAGCAGCCATGGCGTGGGATTTAATGAGCAGTTCTTC	CASSHGVGFNEQFF
TRBJ2-3	.	TRBV15	few	TGTGCCACCAGCAGACTGCGAGGGGGGGCCGAGGCCGATACGCAGTATTTT	CATSRLRGGAEADTQYF
TRBJ1-2	TRBD1	TRBV27	.	TGTGCCAGCAGTCCGACAGGGTACTATGGCTACACCTTC	CASSPTGYYGYTF
TRBJ1-4	TRBD1	TRBV20-1	.	TGCAGTGCTGCCCCCAGAGGACAGGGGGATGAAAAACTGTTTTTT	CSAAPRGQGDEKLFF
TRBJ2-3	TRBD2	TRBV5-1	.	TGCGCCAGCTCCGACACAGGACTAGCGGGGACCGGAGGGCCAGATACGCAGTATTTT	CASSDTGLAGTGGPDTQYF
TRBJ2-3	.	TRBV5-4	medium-sized	TGTGCCAGCAGTTTGGATGGCGCAGATACGCAGTATTTT	CASSLDGADTQYF
TRBJ2-1	TRBD2	TRBV5-5	medium-sized	TGTGCCAGCAGCTCACCGGGACTAGCCTACTACAATGAGCAGTTCTTC	CASSSPGLAYYNEQFF
TRBJ2-2	.	TRBV5-4	few	TGTGCCAGCACCCCTCGGGGACCGAACACCGGGGAGCTGTTTTTT	CASTPRGPNTGELFF
TRBJ2-3	.	TRBV7-6	few	TGTGCCAGCAGCTTTTTGACTCGGACAGATACGCAGTATTTT	CASSFLTRTDTQYF
TRBJ2-7	TRBD1	TRBV19	.	TGTGCCAGTAACATAAAGGGGGCCCCAAACGAGCAGTACTTC	CASNIKGAPNEQYF
TRBJ2-2	.	TRBV6-4	.	TGCGCCAGCAGTGAGTCAGGAGGGGCCGGGGAGCTGTTTTTT	CASSESGGAGELFF
TRBJ1-5	.	TRBV10-3	.	TGTGCCATGGGGGGGCAGGAGAATCAGCCCCAGCATTTT	CAMGGQENQPQHF
TRBJ2-6	.	TRBV29-1	medium-sized	TGCAGCGTTAAAACGGTATTCGACTCTGGGGCCAACGTCCTGACTTTC	CSVKTVFDSGANVLTF
TRBJ2-7	.	TRBV18	.	TGTGCCAGCTCACCTTCACAGTCCTACGAGCAGTACTTC	CASSPSQSYEQYF
TRBJ2-1	.	TRBV15	medium-sized	TGTGCCACCAGCAGCGGAGGGAACAATGAGCAGTTCTTC	CATSSGGNNEQFF
TRBJ2-1	.	TRBV11-2	few	TGTGCCAGCAGCTTAGATAGGGGTTTGAACAATGAGCAGTTCTTC	CASSLDRGLNNEQFF
TRBJ1-1	.	TRBV5-6	few	TGTGCCAGCAGCTTGGGAGGGGGAACGAACACTGAAGCTTTCTTT	CASSLGGGTNTEAFF
TRBJ1-2	.	TRBV10-3	.	TGTGCCATCAGTGAGGGTCAGGGCGTTCCTAACTATGGCTACACCTTC	CAISEGQGVPNYGYTF
TRBJ2-5	TRBD1	TRBV5-1	once	TGCGCCAGCAGAAGGAGAGAGGGGGCAGGGGGAGAGACCCAGTACTTC	CASRRREGAGGETQYF
TRBJ2-3	TRBD2	TRBV6-5	medium-sized	TGTGCCAGCAGTGGCCTAGCGGGGGCCGTTGGGGTCACTCAGTATTTT	CASSGLAGAVGVTQYF
TRBJ2-3	TRBD2	TRBV13	.	TGTGCCAGCAGCCAGGGGTCGAGCGGGGGGGCCCCAGATACGCAGTATTTT	CASSQGSSGGAPDTQYF
TRBJ2-3	.	TRBV15	medium-sized	TGTGCCACCAGCATAGCCGGGGATCCAGATACGCAGTATTTT	CATSIAGDPDTQYF
TRBJ2-5	.	TRBV5-5	medium-sized	TGTGCCAGCAGCTTCGCCCCCGGGGAGACCCAGTACTTC	CASSFAPGETQYF
TRBJ2-5	TRBD2	TRBV5-4	.	TGTGCCAGCACCCGAGGGCTAGCGGGGGGCCAAGAGACCCAGTACTTC	CASTRGLAGGQETQYF
TRBJ1-4	TRBD1	TRBV5-6	.	TGTGCCAGCAGCCCCCTACAGGGGACTAATGAAAAACTGTTTTTT	CASSPLQGTNEKLFF
TRBJ2-3	TRBD2	TRBV5-6	.	TGCGCCAGCAGCTTGGCTGGCGGGCTAGCGGGGGTCGTGGACCGCACAGATACGCAGTATTTT	CASSLAGGLAGVVDRTDTQYF
TRBJ2-7	TRBD1	TRBV6-5	medium-sized	TGTGCCAGCAGTTACTCGGGACAGGGCACCTACGAGCAGTACTTC	CASSYSGQGTYEQYF
TRBJ2-5	TRBD2	TRBV6-6	.	TGTGCCAGCAGTTACGGGCGGGGGGTGGAGACCCAGTACTTC	CASSYGRGVETQYF
TRBJ1-1	.	TRBV12-3/TRBV12-4	.	TGTGCCAGCAGTTTGAACCCGATCACTGAAGCTTTCTTT	CASSLNPITEAFF
TRBJ1-2	.	TRBV19	medium-sized	TGTGCCAGTAGTATTCGGGGCAGCGGTGGCTACACCTTC	CASSIRGSGGYTF
TRBJ2-7	.	TRBV12-3/TRBV12-4	.	TGTGCCAGCAGTTTATCGAACGAGCAGTACTTC	CASSLSNEQYF
TRBJ2-1	TRBD2	TRBV20-1	.	TGCAGTGCTAGAAGCCCTAGCGGGGGGGCCGCGGAGCAGTTCTTC	CSARSPSGGAAEQFF
TRBJ2-5	.	TRBV5-1	.	TGCGCCAGCAGCTACTTGACACCTGAATACAGCCAAGAGACCCAGTACTTC	CASSYLTPEYSQETQYF
TRBJ2-3	TRBD2	TRBV7-2	few	TGTGCCAGCAGCCCTTCCGGTTCCGGGAGGACAGATACGCAGTATTTT	CASSPSGSGRTDTQYF
TRBJ2-1	TRBD2	TRBV6-1	.	TGTGCCAGCAGTCTTAGCGGGTTGAACAATGAGCAGTTCTTC	CASSLSGLNNEQFF
TRBJ1-5	.	TRBV12-3/TRBV12-4	.	TGTGCCAGCAGTAATCAGGAACGTAGCAATCAGCCCCAGCATTTT	CASSNQERSNQPQHF
TRBJ2-3	TRBD2	TRBV5-4	few	TGTGCCAGCAGCTTGGCCCCGGGGGGGGGGCGTATAGATACGCAGTATTTT	CASSLAPGGGRIDTQYF
TRBJ2-1	TRBD2	TRBV6-4	.	TGTGCCAGCAGTGACGTACTAGCGGGGGTGGAAAAGCAGTTCTTC	CASSDVLAGVEKQFF
TRBJ2-2	.	TRBV19	medium-sized	TGTGCCAGTATGCGGGACAGTGACACCGGGGAGCTGTTTTTT	CASMRDSDTGELFF
TRBJ2-1	TRBD2	TRBV29-1	.	TGCAGCGTTGGCGGGCTAGCGGGGGTTGAGCAGTTCTTC	CSVGGLAGVEQFF
TRBJ2-5	.	TRBV24-1	.	TGTGCCACCAGCGAAACAGGCCAAGAGACCCAGTACTTC	CATSETGQETQYF
TRBJ2-1	TRBD2	TRBV19	medium-sized	TGTGCCAGTAGTCCTCAGCGGGGGGGCTACAATGAGCAGTTCTTC	CASSPQRGGYNEQFF
TRBJ1-1	.	TRBV5-5	.	TGTGCCAGCAGCTTGTTCGAGTTACAGAACACTGAAGCTTTCTTT	CASSLFELQNTEAFF
TRBJ1-2	.	TRBV27	.	TGTGCCAGCACTGGAGGGCTTGGCTACACCTTC	CASTGGLGYTF
TRBJ2-2	TRBD1	TRBV20-1	few	TGCAGTGCTGCCCGACAGGGGGCACGAACCGGGGAGCTGTTTTTT	CSAARQGARTGELFF
TRBJ2-1	.	TRBV18	.	TGTGCCAGCTCACAAAGCCCCCCCTCAGGGATTTTTTCCTACAATGAGCAGTTCTTC	CASSQSPPSGIFSYNEQFF
TRBJ1-1	.	TRBV6-1	.	TGTGCCAGCAGTGGCTCTATGAACACTGAAGCTTTCTTT	CASSGSMNTEAFF
TRBJ1-4	TRBD1	TRBV6-5	.	TGTGCCAGCGCTGGGACAGTGAACGAAATACTGTTTTTT	CASAGTVNEILFF